This T cell receptor beta chain comes out of a study of cytomegalovirus exposure and HLA in healthy donors. Notes on the study in general: Data from an earlier analysis indicated that most TCR beta V segments were productive either about 87% or about 30% of the time.

Comment on this clone: What it binds is not known.

The CDR3 covers 14 residues. Germline assignment: CDR1 SQVTM and CDR2 ANQGSEA. It was with 60 Vbeta and 13 Jbeta primers that the PCR ran. Generated by immunoSEQ multiplex PCR, the TCRdb table keeps only in-frame clones and is missing some. This table holds 140,000 to 150,000 clones. This sequence originates from a male donor in good health and CMV-seronegative. The J gene is TRBJ2-5, the V gene TRBV29-1, with TRBD2 matching over 7 bases. The DNA matches TRBJ2-7 better at its end, which makes the J call doubtful. Sequencing used PBMCs. The CDR3 loop reads CSVGSGGKYYEQYF. For the CDR3, the DNA is TGCAGCGTTGGTTCCGGGGGGAAATACTACGAGCAGTACTTC.